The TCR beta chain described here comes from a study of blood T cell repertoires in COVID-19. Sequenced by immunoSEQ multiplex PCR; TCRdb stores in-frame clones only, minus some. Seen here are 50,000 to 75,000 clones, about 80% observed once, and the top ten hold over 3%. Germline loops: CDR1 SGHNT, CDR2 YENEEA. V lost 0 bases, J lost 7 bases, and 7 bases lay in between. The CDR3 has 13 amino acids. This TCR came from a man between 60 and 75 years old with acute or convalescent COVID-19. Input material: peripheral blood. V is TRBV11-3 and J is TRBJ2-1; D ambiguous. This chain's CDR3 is CASSLEARNEQFF. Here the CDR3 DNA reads TGTGCCAGCAGCTTAGAAGCTAGGAATGAGCAGTTCTTC. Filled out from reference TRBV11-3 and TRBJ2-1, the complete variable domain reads EAGVVQSPRYKIIEKKQPVAFWCNPISGHNTLYWYLQNLGQGPELLIRYENEEAVDDSQLPKDRFSAERLKGVDSTLKIQPAELGDSAVYLCASSLEARNEQFFGPGTRLTVL.